The 8 T cell receptor beta chains reported below all come from one sample, sequenced in a study of T cells in Graves' hyperthyroidism and ophthalmopathy. It was RNA transcripts that yielded the amplified TCR beta CDR3 regions. When the TCR CDR3 underwent first-round RT-PCR, the HTBI primer set was used. TCRdb re-derived calls from the multiplex PCR reads in MiXCR, one entry per CDR3 protein. The repertoire has 490,000 or so distinct CDR3 sequences, 22% of them found once; the top ten carry 45% to 55%. What was sequenced was blood. These TCRs come from a woman aged 65 to 85 with Graves' ophthalmopathy.

Of note for this clonotype: One base away lies a much larger clone, so this may be a sequencing read error. The chain links TRBV20-1 to TRBJ2-1; weak D call: TRBD2 (5 bases). Germline V lookup: CDR1 DFQATT, CDR2 SNEGSKA (reference sequence). Trimming pared 5 bases from V and 5 bases from J, leaving 7 bases between. The CDR3 runs to 11 residues. CDR3 nucleotides: TGCAGTGCTTACGGGAACAATGAGCAGTTCTTC. Protein product: CSAYGNNEQFF.

The chain links TRBV5-5 to TRBJ1-6; no clear D. The V end lost 4 bases, the J end lost 7 bases, and 9 bases lay between the germline ends. The CDR3 totals 13 residues. From germline, CDR1 is SGHKS and CDR2 YYEKEE (reference sequence). CDR3 residues: CASSPRTNSPLHF. The CDR3, as DNA: TGTGCCAGCAGCCCCCGGACCAATTCACCCCTCCACTTT.

This clonotype was counted many times. This chain links TRBV11-2 with TRBJ1-5; TRBD1 matches 9 bases. Germline V CDR1 and CDR2: SGHAT, FQNNGV. The J segment lost 7 bases and the V segment lost 4 bases, leaving 5 bases of the junction unmatched. This CDR3 is built from 14 residues. The CDR3, as DNA: TGTGCCAGCAGCTGGGGACAGGGTGAGCAGCCCCAGCATTTT. Translated: CASSWGQGEQPQHF.

V and J are TRBV5-5 and TRBJ2-1; 13 nucleotides line up with TRBD2. The CDR3 is made up of 16 amino acids. Germline CDR1 SGHKS, CDR2 YYEKEE (reference sequence). V gave up 3 bases and J gave up 5 bases; unmatched junction bases: 5. The CDR3 loop is CASSSLGTSGDNEQFF. In nucleotides, the CDR3 is TGTGCCAGCAGCTCTTTGGGGACTAGCGGGGACAATGAGCAGTTCTTC.

The V and J genes are TRBV19 and TRBJ2-5; D perhaps matches TRBD2 (5 bases). The CDR3 runs to 16 residues. Germline-derived CDR1 and CDR2 are LNHDA and SQIVND (reference sequence). V was clipped by 2 bases and J by 1 base, with 14 bases between them. CDR3 in DNA: TGTGCCAGTAGTATAAGGACGGGGAACCCCCAAGAGACCCAGTACTTC. It is translated as CASSIRTGNPQETQYF.

This clonotype occurred many times. The rearrangement uses TRBV28 and TRBJ2-3; TRBD2 matches at 10 bases. From germline, CDR1 is MDHEN and CDR2 SYDVKM. The CDR3 has 15 residues. J was trimmed by 2 bases and V by 6 bases; bases with no gene match: 5. The DNA of the CDR3 is TGTGCCAGCAGACCGAGCGGGAGGGCCACAGATACGCAGTATTTT. It yields the protein CASRPSGRATDTQYF.

The chain has TRBV12-5 and TRBJ2-5; 10 positions agree with TRBD1. The germline gives CDR1 LGHNT, CDR2 FRNRAP. The CDR3 runs 13 residues. Trimming at V came to 6 bases and at J to 4 bases, leaving 2 bases not matched to a gene. CDR3 amino acids: CASGDRGRETQYF. The CDR3 coding sequence is TGTGCTAGTGGCGACAGGGGGCGAGAGACCCAGTACTTC.

The sample holds a few counts of this clonotype. J is TRBJ2-3 and V is TRBV6-1, with D possibly TRBD1 on 6 matching bases. This CDR3 region has 16 residues. The germline V gene has CDR1 MNHNS and CDR2 SASEGT. V lost 7 bases and J 4 bases, leaving 21 bases between the germline ends. The CDR3 here is CASTLGSSGVADTQYF. In DNA form, the CDR3 reads TGTGCCAGCACCTTAGGAAGTTCAGGGGTGGCAGATACGCAGTATTTT.